The TCR beta chain described here comes from a study of T cells in Graves' hyperthyroidism and ophthalmopathy. This CDR3 comprises 15 residues. Germline V gene sequence: CDR1 SGHTA, CDR2 FQGNSA. J gave up 3 bases and V 1 base, and 4 bases lay outside the gene matches. There were TCR beta CDR3 regions amplified from RNA transcripts. Using the HTBI primer set, a first-round RT-PCR was run on the TCR CDR3. TCRdb processed the multiplex PCR reads anew with MiXCR; each CDR3 protein has one entry. The sample records about 500,000 distinct CDR3 sequences, 46% being singletons. The receptor was isolated from an adult woman with Graves' disease, either hyperthyroidism or ophthalmopathy (not recorded which). The specimen sequenced was peripheral blood or thyroid tissue (not recorded which). This rearrangement joins TRBV7-2 to TRBJ2-7, with 9 bases fitting TRBD1. CDR3 in amino acids: CASSLVGQGNYEQYF. The CDR3, as DNA: TGTGCCAGCAGCTTAGTAGGACAGGGGAACTACGAGCAGTACTTC.